This T cell receptor beta chain comes out of a study of OX40 agonist ivuxolimab in advanced cancers. Study background: Prior therapy, whether anti-PD-1, anti-PD-L1 or anti-CTLA-4, was allowed, and 35% to 40% had some.

About this clone: Its antigen is still unknown.

Data came from immunoSEQ multiplex PCR; TCRdb stores just in-frame clones and leaves some out. The repertoire includes tens of thousands of clones, 80% of them detected once, and 5% to 6.5% sits in the top ten. CDR1 and CDR2 from the germline V gene are LNHDA and SQIVND (reference sequence). The V and J ends lost 11 bases and 10 bases, in that order; junction bases with no gene match: 14. The CDR3 spans 14 residues. Study-level results: At 0.1 to 3.0 mg/kg and by week 6, CD4+ and CD8+ T cells in the blood had expanded clonally. People who partly responded at 0.1-3.0 mg/kg had some of the least clonal expansion seen.

The chain uses TRBV19 and TRBJ2-1, with 10 nucleotides matching TRBD2. This specimen was CD4+ or CD8+ T cells sorted from blood, taken in a trial of the OX40 agonist ivuxolimab. The receptor comes from an adult with an advanced solid tumor such as melanoma, head and neck, liver or kidney cancer. The CDR3, as DNA: TGTGCCTCAAGGCTAGCGGGAGTGGTAGGCGAGCAGTTCTTC. Amino acids: CASRLAGVVGEQFF. The whole variable domain, remainder taken from reference TRBV19 and TRBJ2-1, is DGGITQSPKYLFRKEGQNVTLSCEQNLNHDAMYWYRQDPGQGLRLIYYSQIVNDFQKGDIAEGYSVSREKKESFPLTVTSAQKNPTAFYLCASRLAGVVGEQFFGPGTRLTVL.